This entry features one T cell receptor (beta chain) sequence. TCRdb keeps only in-frame clones here, not all; method: immunoSEQ multiplex PCR. The sample contains 150,000 to 200,000 clones, about 91% of which appear only once. The sample belongs to a study of control samples from healthy donors and cancer patients. V lost 6 bases to trimming and J lost 1 base, with 15 bases between them. Germline CDR1 and CDR2: SGHVS and FQNEAQ. This CDR3 comprises 15 residues. The sequencing input was blood. The clonotype originates from a man younger than 35 in good health. The genes are TRBV7-8 and TRBJ1-1; the D gene is possibly TRBD1 (6 bases). This CDR3 is CASSHGQMRNTEAFF. In nucleotides, the CDR3 is TGTGCCAGCAGTCACGGACAGATGCGGAACACTGAAGCTTTCTTT.